The rows below give T cell receptor beta chains drawn from one sample of a study of graft-versus-host responses after intestinal transplantation. The antigens of these receptors remain unknown. Sequenced by immunoSEQ multiplex PCR; TCRdb stores in-frame clones only, minus some. The sample yields over 80,000 clones, 90% to 95% seen once. The material was unstimulated CD4+ T cells sorted from spleen or lymph node cells, obtained before transplant. These receptors originate from a human donor who was the organ donor for an intestinal transplant. Both conserved end residues are part of each CDR3. D genes are given only for firm matches. Rows may omit the clone size; those that give it use once, few, many or a size class.

TRBV7-2	TRBJ1-6	NA	TRBD1	CASSPRTGGPPLHF	TGTGCCAGCAGCCCCCGGACAGGGGGGCCACCCCTCCACTTT
TRBV6-5	TRBJ1-2	NA	NA	CASSYMTAGGGYTF	TGTGCCAGCAGTTACATGACTGCGGGGGGAGGCTACACCTTC
TRBV7-2	TRBJ2-7	NA	TRBD1	CASSLKTGSSYEQYF	TGTGCCAGCAGCCTTAAGACAGGGAGCTCCTACGAGCAGTACTTC
TRBV13	TRBJ2-3	NA	NA	CASSLSRVDTQYF	TGTGCCAGCAGCCTTTCGCGGGTGGATACGCAGTATTTT
TRBV4-3	TRBJ1-2	NA	TRBD1	CASSPTGQYYGYTF	TGCGCCAGCAGCCCCACGGGACAGTACTATGGCTACACCTTC
TRBV28	TRBJ2-3	NA	NA	CASSLIGTDTQYF	TGTGCCAGCAGTTTAATCGGGACAGATACGCAGTATTTT
TRBV7-9	TRBJ2-7	NA	NA	CASRGHEQYF	TGTGCCTCGCGGGGGCACGAGCAGTACTTC
TRBV5-1	TRBJ2-7	NA	NA	CASSLAYGNSAYEQYF	TGCGCCAGCAGCTTGGCCTACGGGAATTCTGCCTACGAGCAGTACTTC
TRBV6-6	TRBJ1-2	once	NA	CASSQGTGLYGYTF	TGTGCCAGCAGTCAGGGCACAGGGTTATATGGCTACACCTTC
TRBV5-8	TRBJ1-5	NA	NA	CASSGGALYSNQPQHF	TGTGCCAGCAGTGGAGGGGCCTTATATAGCAATCAGCCCCAGCATTTT
TRBV25-1	TRBJ1-2	NA	TRBD1	CASSESDKQGKGYTF	TGTGCCAGCAGTGAATCCGATAAACAGGGGAAAGGCTACACCTTC
TRBV11-1	TRBJ2-3	NA	TRBD2	CATGLAGGITDTQYF	TGTGCCACTGGGCTAGCGGGGGGCATCACAGATACGCAGTATTTT
TRBV9	TRBJ1-2	NA	NA	CASSEDRYGYGYTF	TGTGCCAGCAGCGAAGACAGGTACGGCTATGGCTACACCTTC
TRBV5-6	TRBJ1-1	NA	NA	CASSPRAAPNTEAFF	TGTGCCAGCAGCCCGAGGGCAGCCCCGAACACTGAAGCTTTCTTT
TRBV6-1	TRBJ2-3	NA	TRBD1	CASSKRGQGSDTQYF	TGTGCCAGCAGTAAAAGAGGACAGGGTTCAGATACGCAGTATTTT
TRBV4-1	TRBJ2-1	NA	NA	CASSQVMGGSSYNEQFF	TGCGCCAGCAGCCAAGTTATGGGGGGTAGCTCCTACAATGAGCAGTTCTTC
TRBV7-3	TRBJ2-3	NA	TRBD2	CASSSEAGGRTQYF	TGTGCCAGCAGCTCCGAAGCGGGGGGGCGCACGCAGTATTTT
TRBV4-2	TRBJ1-6	NA	NA	CASSRMRQAYNSPLHF	TGTGCCAGCAGCCGGATGAGACAGGCTTATAATTCACCCCTCCACTTT
TRBV7-2	TRBJ2-7	once	NA	CASSLVRESYEQYF	TGTGCCAGCAGCTTAGTGAGGGAAAGCTACGAGCAGTACTTC
TRBV2	TRBJ2-7	NA	TRBD1	CASSARNRGDEQYF	TGTGCCAGCAGTGCCAGAAACAGGGGTGACGAGCAGTACTTC
TRBV29-1	TRBJ1-4	NA	NA	CSVAMGHDLFF	TGCAGCGTTGCAATGGGCCACGACCTGTTTTTT
TRBV7-9	TRBJ1-2	NA	NA	CASSLGPRVIMDGYTF	TGTGCCAGCAGCTTAGGCCCCCGGGTCATTATGGATGGCTACACCTTC
TRBV7-2	TRBJ1-5	NA	TRBD1	CASSTLRDRPQHF	TGTGCCAGCAGCACTTTAAGGGACAGGCCCCAGCATTTT
TRBV9	TRBJ1-2	NA	TRBD1	CASSGPGQGAEDYGYTF	TGTGCCAGCAGCGGACCGGGACAGGGGGCTGAAGACTATGGCTACACCTTC
TRBV4-3	TRBJ1-2	NA	TRBD1	CASSQGQGSGNYGYTF	TGCGCCAGCAGCCAGGGACAGGGTTCAGGCAACTATGGCTACACCTTC
TRBV28	TRBJ1-5	once	TRBD1	CASSHTIGQGENQPQHF	TGTGCCAGCAGTCATACCATCGGACAGGGGGAAAATCAGCCCCAGCATTTT
TRBV5-1	TRBJ2-3	NA	TRBD2	CASSFSGGAYDTDTQYF	TGCGCCAGCAGCTTTAGCGGGGGGGCCTATGACACAGATACGCAGTATTTT
TRBV4-1	TRBJ1-1	NA	NA	CASSQVQGLQDTEAFF	TGCGCCAGCAGCCAAGTTCAGGGGCTACAAGACACTGAAGCTTTCTTT
TRBV29-1	TRBJ1-5	NA	TRBD1	CSVSTGGGSNQPQHF	TGCAGCGTAAGTACAGGGGGCGGGAGCAATCAGCCCCAGCATTTT
TRBV19	TRBJ1-5	NA	TRBD1	CASSKGASGNQPQHF	TGTGCCAGTAGTAAGGGGGCGTCGGGCAATCAGCCCCAGCATTTT
TRBV2	TRBJ2-7	NA	NA	CASRVGDNLSYEQYF	TGTGCCAGCAGAGTAGGGGACAATCTCTCCTACGAGCAGTACTTC
TRBV30	TRBJ2-7	NA	NA	CAWSIGLRAYEQYF	TGTGCCTGGAGCATTGGACTGCGGGCCTACGAGCAGTACTTC
TRBV15	TRBJ1-6	NA	NA	CATSRDPQGGSPLHF	TGTGCCACCAGCAGGGATCCGCAGGGTGGTTCACCCCTCCACTTT
TRBV5-1	TRBJ2-5	NA	TRBD2	CASSYLAGVQETQYF	TGCGCCAGCAGCTACCTAGCGGGGGTTCAAGAGACCCAGTACTTC
TRBV7-9	TRBJ2-1	NA	TRBD1	CASSRGRNEQFF	TGTGCCAGCAGCAGGGGGCGGAATGAGCAGTTCTTC
TRBV5-1	TRBJ2-2	NA	NA	CASTHQTTSLDAGELFF	TGCGCCAGCACCCACCAGACTACTAGTTTGGACGCCGGGGAGCTGTTTTTT
TRBV4-1	TRBJ1-4	few	NA	CASSHDRSTNEKLFF	TGCGCCAGCAGCCATGACAGGTCGACTAATGAAAAACTGTTTTTT
TRBV11-2	TRBJ2-7	NA	NA	CASSLELGGGAGSYEQYF	TGTGCCAGCAGCTTAGAATTAGGAGGGGGGGCCGGGAGCTACGAGCAGTACTTC
TRBV6-6	TRBJ1-2	NA	NA	CASSSTDTNYGYTF	TGTGCCAGCAGTTCGACAGACACTAACTATGGCTACACCTTC
TRBV7-9	TRBJ2-5	NA	TRBD2	CASSRIAGGKETQYF	TGTGCCAGCAGTCGAATAGCGGGGGGGAAAGAGACCCAGTACTTC
TRBV6-4	TRBJ2-7	NA	NA	CASSDPKHWTVPYFVTLFGQYF	TGTGCCAGCAGTGACCCTAAACATTGGACAGTCCCCTATTTCGTGACCCTATTTGGGCAGTACTTC
TRBV5-1	TRBJ1-4	once	TRBD1	CASSETRTGLNEKLFF	TGCGCCAGCAGCGAGACGAGGACAGGTCTAAATGAAAAACTGTTTTTT
TRBV23-1	TRBJ2-7	NA	NA	CASSHHRQTAYEQYF	TGCGCCAGCAGTCACCACCGACAGACAGCCTACGAGCAGTACTTC
TRBV7-2	TRBJ2-7	NA	TRBD2	CASSLAGGAYEQYF	TGTGCCAGCAGCTTAGCGGGGGGGGCCTACGAGCAGTACTTC
TRBV28	TRBJ1-4	NA	NA	CASSLRGGLRLFF	TGTGCCAGCAGTCTCCGGGGGGGGCTAAGACTGTTTTTT
TRBV7-3	TRBJ2-3	NA	TRBD1	CASSQDRGLTDTQYF	TGTGCCAGCAGCCAGGACAGGGGACTCACAGATACGCAGTATTTT
TRBV6-6	TRBJ1-1	NA	NA	CASRGTTDTEAFF	TGTGCCAGCAGGGGGACAACAGACACTGAAGCTTTCTTT
TRBV4-3	TRBJ1-5	few	NA	CASSQGRVSNQPQHF	TGCGCCAGCAGCCAAGGCAGGGTAAGCAATCAGCCCCAGCATTTT
TRBV2	TRBJ2-5	NA	NA	CASGPSPQETQYF	TGTGCCAGCGGTCCCAGTCCCCAAGAGACCCAGTACTTC
TRBV15	TRBJ2-1	NA	NA	CATTPGGLTKQFF	TGTGCCACCACCCCCGGAGGACTAACAAAGCAGTTCTTC
TRBV18	TRBJ1-4	once	NA	CASSPGSNEKLFF	TGTGCCAGCTCACCGGGCTCGAATGAAAAACTGTTTTTT
TRBV7-3	TRBJ2-1	once	TRBD2	CASRVSGGALNEQFF	TGTGCCAGCAGGGTTAGCGGGGGGGCGCTCAATGAGCAGTTCTTC
TRBV7-8	TRBJ2-1	NA	TRBD2	CASSLLLAGGLYNEQFF	TGTGCCAGCAGCTTACTCCTAGCGGGGGGGCTCTACAATGAGCAGTTCTTC
TRBV5-6	TRBJ1-3	NA	NA	CASSEQVFSGNTIYF	TGTGCCAGCAGTGAACAGGTTTTCTCTGGAAACACCATATATTTT
TRBV9	TRBJ2-7	NA	TRBD2	CASSVAASGQYEQYF	TGTGCCAGCAGCGTAGCGGCTAGCGGGCAGTACGAGCAGTACTTC
TRBV10-2	TRBJ2-3	once	TRBD1	CASSVTGAPDTQYF	TGCGCCAGCAGTGTGACAGGGGCGCCAGATACGCAGTATTTT
TRBV28	TRBJ1-6	NA	TRBD1	CASSLRDSYSPLHF	TGTGCCAGCAGTTTAAGGGACAGCTATTCACCCCTCCACTTT
TRBV19	TRBJ2-7	once	NA	CASSIDQGHEQYF	TGTGCCAGTAGTATAGATCAGGGCCACGAGCAGTACTTC
TRBV18	TRBJ1-5	few	NA	CASSPDSSNQPQHF	TGTGCCAGCTCACCTGACAGTAGCAATCAGCCCCAGCATTTT